Below, one TCR beta chain is given with its context. The antigen is unknown. The sample is drawn from a study of T cells in localized non-small cell lung cancer. Findings and caveats of the study: Without multi-region sequencing, intratumor heterogeneity could not be excluded. Compared with tumor, uninvolved adjacent lung displayed greater T cell clonality, ranking highest overall. Elevated circulating T cell density in blood was associated with longer overall survival. Researchers found a median around 57 of the top 100 tumor clones in adjacent lung.

Sequenced by immunoSEQ multiplex PCR; TCRdb stores in-frame clones only, minus some. This table holds about 77,000 clones, 70% to 90% found once. Sequences were derived from peripheral blood, sampled before any cancer treatment. This receptor was identified in a woman aged 40-75 years with stage I squamous cell lung carcinoma.

Here the CDR3 DNA reads TGTGCCAGTAGTAGCGAGACTAGCGGGGTTAGGGGAAACATTCAGTACTTC. Translating it yields CASSSETSGVRGNIQYF. The chain links TRBV19 to TRBJ2-4, with 11 positions matching TRBD2. The germline CDR1 and CDR2 sequences are LNHDA and SQIVND (reference sequence). This CDR3 spans 17 amino acids. V dropped 4 bases and J dropped 6; count of bases not matched to a gene: 11.